Below, 25 T cell receptor beta chains from the same sample are listed, as sequenced in a study of Ad26.COV2.S vaccination and SARS-CoV-2 variants. The treatment was: around 19 received Ad26.COV2.S at low or high dose, single or two shots; about five received placebo; per-sample allocation not given. All samples were drawn on day 63, counting from the first vaccine or placebo injection. The assay was immunoSEQ multiplex PCR, and TCRdb's table has in-frame clones only and misses some. The sample lists about 400,000 clones; roughly 85% were seen once. Sequencing used peripheral blood, obtained in a trial of Ad26.COV2.S vaccine versus placebo. These receptors originate from a person aged 18-60 years who received the Ad26.COV2.S COVID-19 vaccine or a placebo.

The chain carries TRBV10-3 and TRBJ2-7; 8 bases fit TRBD2. This CDR3 spans 17 amino acids. V was pared by 5 bases and J by 1 base, with 13 bases of the junction left unmatched. Germline V gives CDR1 ENHRY, CDR2 SYGVKD. CDR3 amino acids: CAISPTAGGEGSYEQYF. CDR3 DNA sequence: TGTGCCATCAGTCCTACGGCGGGGGGTGAAGGTTCCTACGAGCAGTACTTC.

The chain combines TRBV4-1 with TRBJ2-1; 7 bases map to TRBD2. CDR3 length equals 16 residues. From germline, CDR1 is MGHRA and CDR2 YSYEKL. With 0 bases clipped from V and 1 base from J, the junction kept 3 bases outside the gene matches. The CDR3 DNA sequence: TGCGCCAGCAGCCAAGAACGAGCGGGGTCCTACAATGAGCAGTTCTTC. It translates to CASSQERAGSYNEQFF.

Comments on this clone: The sample contains more than one DNA sequence encoding this CDR3. This chain connects TRBV7-9 to TRBJ1-5, with a possible D match to TRBD1 (6 bases). V was shortened by 2 bases and J by 4 bases, with 9 bases between the two germline ends. Germline lookup yields CDR1 SEHNR and CDR2 FQNEAQ (reference sequence). This CDR3 comprises 14 residues. CDR3 amino acids: CASSLSTGNQPQHF. The CDR3 nucleotides are TGTGCCAGCAGCTTATCGACAGGTAATCAGCCCCAGCATTTT.

The table lists this clone with a count of one. This chain uses TRBV27 with TRBJ1-6; 9 nucleotides align to TRBD1. The V gene end was trimmed by 5 bases and the J gene end by 14 bases; junction bases not matched to a gene: 10. Germline values: CDR1 MNHEY, CDR2 SMNVEV (reference sequence). There are 14 residues in the CDR3. This CDR3 reads CASSLAPGTGSLHF. CDR3 bases: TGTGCCAGCAGTCTCGCCCCCGGGACAGGGTCCCTCCACTTT.

V usage is TRBV25-1 and J usage is TRBJ2-7, with D possibly TRBD1 on 6 matching bases. With 5 bases removed from V and 1 base from J, the gap between germline ends came to 9 bases. The CDR3 totals 13 residues. Germline lookup yields CDR1 MGHDK and CDR2 SYGVNS. The CDR3 is CASSRTVSYEQYF. Written as DNA, the CDR3 is TGTGCCAGCAGTAGGACAGTATCCTACGAGCAGTACTTC.

This chain joins TRBV29-1 and TRBJ2-7; the match to TRBD2 covers 7 bases. The V and J ends lost 4 bases and 2 bases, in that order; junction bases with no gene match: 8. CDR3 length: 14 residues. Looked up from germline, CDR1 is SQVTM and CDR2 is ANQGSEA. The CDR3, as DNA: TGCAGCGTTGTAGCTGGGGGAGGGCCCTACGAGCAGTACTTC. Amino acids: CSVVAGGGPYEQYF.

The V and J genes are TRBV19 and TRBJ1-1, with D uncertain. The CDR3 has 14 amino acids. The germline V and J ends were trimmed by 1 base and 4 bases, with 10 bases remaining between them. CDR1 and CDR2 from the germline V gene are LNHDA and SQIVND (reference sequence). Here the CDR3 reads CASSIGARFTEAFF. The CDR3 bases are TGTGCCAGTAGTATAGGGGCTCGGTTCACTGAAGCTTTCTTT.

V is TRBV7-8 and J is TRBJ1-4; D gene unclear. This CDR3 spans 13 amino acids. Germline lookup yields CDR1 SGHVS and CDR2 FQNEAQ. V was cut by 2 bases and J by 8 bases, with 9 bases left in between. The CDR3 is CASSLLAREKLFF. The DNA for the CDR3 is TGTGCCAGCAGCTTATTAGCCCGGGAAAAACTGTTTTTT.

The V and J genes are TRBV29-1 and TRBJ1-3; D is unclear. The CDR3 loop spans 12 amino acids. V lost 5 bases and J lost 4, with 9 bases in between. Germline CDR1 and CDR2: SQVTM and ANQGSEA. The CDR3, as DNA: TGCAGCGTTCGAGGAAGCGGAAACACCATATATTTT. Translated: CSVRGSGNTIYF.

The rearrangement uses TRBV7-2 and TRBJ2-1, with TRBD2 identical over 10 bases. From germline, CDR1 is SGHTA and CDR2 FQGNSA. This CDR3 spans 14 amino acids. With 3 bases clipped from V and 6 bases from J, the junction kept 2 bases outside the gene matches. The CDR3 protein is CASSFGLAANEQFF. CDR3 DNA: TGTGCCAGCAGCTTCGGACTAGCGGCCAATGAGCAGTTCTTC.

V gene TRBV11-2 combines with J gene TRBJ2-7, with D unclear. V lost 1 base and J 3 bases, leaving 19 bases between the germline ends. The CDR3 has 17 residues. Germline-derived CDR1 and CDR2 are SGHAT and FQNNGV. In DNA form, the CDR3 reads TGTGCCAGCAGCTTAGTCCGAGGCTCCAAAGCTCGCTACGAGCAGTACTTC. Translated, it gives CASSLVRGSKARYEQYF. Complete variable domain (other parts from reference TRBV11-2 and TRBJ2-7): EAGVAQSPRYKIIEKRQSVAFWCNPISGHATLYWYQQILGQGPKLLIQFQNNGVVDDSQLPKDRFSAERLKGVDSTLKIQPAKLEDSAVYLCASSLVRGSKARYEQYFGPGTRLTVT.

On this clone: Compared with germline, one end of the junction differs, possibly owing to a read error. The chain combines TRBV7-2 with TRBJ2-2; no reliable D call. Germline values: CDR1 SGHTA, CDR2 FQGNSA. CDR3 length: 15 amino acids. This chain's CDR3 is CASSLGVGNAGELFF. The CDR3 nucleotides are TGTGCCAGCAGCTTGGGCGTAGGGAACGCCGGGGAGCTGTTTTTT.

J is TRBJ2-2 and V is TRBV6-2 or TRBV6-3; maybe TRBD2 (7 bases). Germline CDR1 and CDR2: MNHEY and SVGEGT. The CDR3 runs 15 residues. Trimming took 8 bases from V and 5 from J, leaving 18 bases between them. The CDR3 bases are TGTGCCAGCGGCCTTGGGGGGGGCTGGACCGGGGAGCTGTTTTTT. Its protein product is CASGLGGGWTGELFF.

The gene calls are TRBV9 and TRBJ2-2; TRBD2 might be the D (6 bases). Trimming removed 4 bases from V and 0 bases from J, with 16 bases in between. The CDR3 runs 17 residues. Germline V lookup: CDR1 SGDLS, CDR2 YYNGEE. The CDR3 sequence: CASSTRRDLANTGELFF. CDR3 nucleotide sequence: TGTGCCAGCAGCACCCGACGGGACTTGGCGAACACCGGGGAGCTGTTTTTT.

This clone was observed a single time. The chain has TRBV19 and TRBJ1-2; 7 nucleotides match TRBD1. The germline gives CDR1 LNHDA, CDR2 SQIVND (reference sequence). V was pared by 4 bases and J by 13 bases, with 9 bases of the junction left unmatched. The CDR3 is 12 amino acids. The CDR3 loop is CASSTNRGPLTF. The CDR3, as DNA: TGTGCCAGTAGTACCAACAGGGGCCCACTCACCTTC. Complete variable domain (other parts from reference TRBV19 and TRBJ1-2): DGGITQSPKYLFRKEGQNVTLSCEQNLNHDAMYWYRQDPGQGLRLIYYSQIVNDFQKGDIAEGYSVSREKKESFPLTVTSAQKNPTAFYLCASSTNRGPLTFGSGTRLTVV.

V is TRBV6-4 and J is TRBJ2-5, with 8 bases identical to TRBD2. The V and J ends lost 7 bases and 4 bases, in that order; junction bases with no gene match: 5. The CDR3 loop spans 13 amino acids. Per the germline V gene, CDR1 is MRHNA and CDR2 is SNTAGT. The CDR3 sequence is CASTAAGGETQYF. The DNA of the CDR3 is TGTGCCAGCACCGCCGCGGGGGGAGAGACCCAGTACTTC.

The count of this clone is one. The genes are TRBV6-6 and TRBJ2-7; a possible D gene is TRBD2 (7 bases). From germline, CDR1 is MNHNY and CDR2 SVGAGI (reference sequence). The ends were cut back, 2 bases at V and 3 bases at J, with 14 bases in the middle. The CDR3 covers 15 residues. CDR3 in amino acids: CASSYPGGPSYEQYF. The CDR3, as DNA: TGTGCCAGCAGTTACCCCGGGGGGCCCAGCTACGAGCAGTACTTC.

The CDR3 protein is CASSLRQGVGYTF. The CDR3 DNA reads TGTGCCAGCAGCTTGCGGCAGGGGGTCGGCTACACCTTC. This chain uses TRBV5-6 with TRBJ1-2, with 7 bases fitting TRBD1. The CDR3 length is 13 residues. Germline V gene data show CDR1 as SGHDT and CDR2 as YYEEEE. V shed 1 base and J 8 bases; nucleotides not matched to a gene: 5. Variable domain in full (rest from reference TRBV5-6 and TRBJ1-2): DAGVTQSPTHLIKTRGQQVTLRCSPKSGHDTVSWYQQALGQGPQFIFQYYEEEERQRGNFPDRFSGHQFPNYSSELNVNALLLGDSALYLCASSLRQGVGYTFGSGTRLTVV.

The chain combines TRBV5-4 with TRBJ2-4, with D maybe TRBD2 (5 bases). In germline, CDR1 is SGHNT, CDR2 YYREEE (reference sequence). The CDR3 is 14 amino acids. Trimming removed 2 bases from V and 0 bases from J, with 6 bases in between. CDR3 protein: CASSFRGAKNIQYF. CDR3 nucleotides: TGTGCCAGCAGCTTTCGGGGAGCCAAAAACATTCAGTACTTC.

CDR3 amino acids: CSAGPYEKLFF. CDR3 coding DNA: TGCAGTGCTGGGCCGTATGAAAAACTGTTTTTT. The chain combines TRBV20-1 with TRBJ1-4; D gene ambiguous. Trimming took off 5 bases at V and 6 bases at J, with 7 bases between the two ends. CDR1 DFQATT and CDR2 SNEGSKA come from the germline V gene (reference sequence). The CDR3 runs 11 residues.

This clone showed up many times. The same CDR3 also results from other DNA sequences found in this sample. V usage is TRBV12-5 and J usage is TRBJ2-7, with TRBD2 matching 9 bases. CDR1 is LGHNT, CDR2 FRNRAP, per germline. The CDR3 is 15 residues long. Losses at the gene ends were 1 base for V and 4 bases for J; bases not matched to a gene: 5. DNA for the CDR3: TGTGCTAGTGGTTTGGCGGCGGGAGGGCCTTACGAGCAGTACTTC. Residues: CASGLAAGGPYEQYF.

V usage is TRBV13 and J usage is TRBJ2-7, with 8 bases identical to TRBD2. The CDR3 has 13 residues. Germline CDR1 and CDR2: PRHDT and FYEKMQ (reference sequence). V lost 5 bases to trimming and J lost 3 bases; unmatched junction nucleotides: 3. Here the CDR3 reads CASSHAGGYEQYF. The CDR3 DNA reads as TGTGCCAGCAGCCACGCGGGGGGCTACGAGCAGTACTTC.

This chain's CDR3 is CASLKTTPGTEAFF. In DNA form, the CDR3 reads TGTGCCAGCCTCAAAACTACCCCGGGCACTGAAGCTTTCTTT. The chain couples TRBV6-5 to TRBJ1-1; D call uncertain. The CDR3 is 14 residues long. V lost 8 bases to trimming and J lost 4 bases, with 17 bases between them. Per germline, CDR1 MNHEY and CDR2 SVGAGI.

V and J are TRBV18 and TRBJ1-5; D unresolved. The V end was cut by 3 bases, the J end by 11 bases, with 8 bases between. The CDR3 consists of 11 residues. Germline values: CDR1 KGHSH, CDR2 LQKENI. CDR3 in DNA: TGTGCCAGCTCACCTGGGGAATCCCAGCATTTT. Protein product: CASSPGESQHF. Complete variable domain (other parts from reference TRBV18 and TRBJ1-5): NAGVMQNPRHLVRRRGQEARLRCSPMKGHSHVYWYRQLPEEGLKFMVYLQKENIIDESGMPKERFSAEFPKEGPSILRIQQVVRGDSAAYFCASSPGESQHFGDGTRLSIL.

The rearrangement uses TRBV5-1 and TRBJ1-5; TRBD1 agrees at 7 bases. Germline values: CDR1 SGHRS, CDR2 YFSETQ. The length of the CDR3 is 16 residues. Losses at the gene ends were 3 bases for V and 2 bases for J; bases not matched to a gene: 8. For the CDR3, the DNA is TGCGCCAGCAGCTGTCCGACAGGGCAGGGCAATCAGCCCCAGCATTTT. The encoded protein is CASSCPTGQGNQPQHF.